The text below deals with one T cell receptor beta chain. Antigen specificity is unknown. An amount of RNA that ranged from roughly 0.5 to 1 ug was reverse transcribed with random hexamers. The CDR3 of TCR beta was amplified by immunoSEQ multiplex PCR across 54 Vbeta and 13 Jbeta. TCRdb re-called the immunoSEQ multiplex PCR reads through MiXCR, storing one row per CDR3 protein. Of nearly 200,000 distinct CDR3 sequences in the sample, about 95% were seen once. This record belongs to a study of CD8 T cells in Susac syndrome. Study outcomes and limitations: The TCR sequencing and HLA analysis in the study involved a relatively small number of individuals, as the study acknowledged.

The patients serving as multiple sclerosis controls were treatment-naive. They had stable or active relapsing-remitting disease and fulfilled revised McDonald criteria. Purification of the CD8+ and CD4+ T cells relied on negative isolation, and TEMRA cells underwent FACS enrichment. V was pared by 1 base and J by 3 bases, with 13 bases between. Germline loops: CDR1 LGHDT, CDR2 YNNKEL (reference sequence). The CDR3 totals 15 residues. The sequenced sample was CD4+ T cells from PBMCs. The V and J genes are TRBV3-1 and TRBJ2-7; no clear D gene. This sequence originates from a human donor with multiple sclerosis. CDR3 DNA sequence: TGTGCCAGCAGCCAAGCACACGCATCACTCTACGAGCAGTACTTC. Translating gives CASSQAHASLYEQYF.